This is a list of T cell receptor beta chains from one sample in a study of CD8 T cells in ankylosing spondylitis. One entry per CDR3 protein, called by TCRdb with MiXCR from the 5' RACE reads. The table records almost 250,000 distinct CDR3 sequences, roughly 32% of them present only once. The sequenced sample was blood, either unsorted or a sorted T cell fraction (not recorded which). The receptors derive from a male donor with ankylosing spondylitis or in good health (not recorded which). The CDR3 runs from the conserved cysteine through the conserved F or W. Fields, in order: D gene, CDR3 length, J gene, V gene, clone size, CDR3 protein, CDR3 DNA. The D gene is left open where the match is weak. Clone size appears in some rows only: once, few, many, or a class for an expanded clone.

. 17 TRBJ1-5 TRBV20-1 . CSASPPGRLYSNQPQHF TGCAGTGCTAGCCCCCCGGGACGGCTTTATAGCAATCAGCCCCAGCATTTT
. 17 TRBJ1-1 TRBV20-1 few CSASVNSRDHMNTEAFF TGCAGTGCTAGCGTTAATTCCCGGGACCACATGAACACTGAAGCTTTCTTT
. 13 TRBJ2-1 TRBV5-1 few CASSDRGIYEQFF TGCGCCAGCAGCGATCGGGGTATCTATGAGCAGTTCTTC
TRBD1 19 TRBJ1-2 TRBV6-5 many CASSYSNRGQVSSNYGYTF TGTGCCAGCAGTTACTCGAATAGGGGACAGGTGTCTTCTAACTATGGCTACACCTTC
. 16 TRBJ2-4 TRBV5-4 . CASSEQGYLAKNIQYF TGTGCCAGCAGCGAGCAGGGCTATTTAGCCAAAAACATTCAGTACTTC
. 13 TRBJ2-2 TRBV10-3 medium-sized CAISESEHGELFF TGTGCCATCAGTGAGTCCGAACACGGGGAGCTGTTTTTT
. 18 TRBJ2-6 TRBV10-3 . CAISAPGRSLSGANVLTF TGTGCCATCAGTGCTCCGGGACGGAGCCTCTCTGGGGCCAACGTCCTGACTTTC
TRBD2 13 TRBJ2-7 TRBV18 . CASSPSGAYEQYF TGTGCCAGCTCCCCTAGCGGGGCCTACGAGCAGTACTTC
. 13 TRBJ2-7 TRBV15 few CATSRTTAYEQYF TGTGCCACCAGCAGAACCACGGCGTACGAGCAGTACTTC
TRBD2 14 TRBJ2-5 TRBV20-1 few CSASPGLAAETQYF TGCAGTGCTAGCCCAGGACTAGCGGCAGAGACCCAGTACTTC
. 12 TRBJ2-7 TRBV2 . CASRDRTYEQYF TGTGCCAGCAGGGACCGTACCTACGAGCAGTACTTC
. 11 TRBJ1-1 TRBV5-6 . CASSLADRAFF TGTGCCAGCAGCTTGGCTGATAGGGCTTTCTTT
. 15 TRBJ1-5 TRBV7-2 once CASSLEASIYQPQHF TGTGCCAGCAGCTTAGAGGCGAGCATATATCAGCCCCAGCATTTT
TRBD1 16 TRBJ1-6 TRBV20-1 . CSASPFDRVHNSPLHF TGCAGTGCTAGCCCCTTCGACAGGGTCCATAATTCACCCCTCCACTTT
. 16 TRBJ2-5 TRBV28 once CASSPPLAGATETQYF TGTGCCAGCAGTCCGCCGCTTGCGGGCGCGACAGAGACCCAGTACTTC
. 14 TRBJ2-4 TRBV28 . CASRPGLAKNIQYF TGTGCCAGCAGACCGGGACTAGCCAAAAACATTCAGTACTTC
. 14 TRBJ2-3 TRBV5-5 . CASRGTLLTDTQYF TGTGCCAGCCGAGGGACACTCCTCACAGATACGCAGTATTTT
. 15 TRBJ1-3 TRBV7-9 . CALTLWGATGNTIYF TGTGCCCTTACTTTGTGGGGGGCGACTGGAAACACCATATATTTT
. 14 TRBJ2-7 TRBV6-2/TRBV6-3 few CASIQQGPLCEQYF TGTGCCAGCATACAGCAGGGCCCTTTGTGTGAGCAGTACTTC
. 13 TRBJ2-7 TRBV20-1 few CSARSGRGYEQYF TGCAGTGCTAGATCTGGCAGGGGCTACGAGCAGTACTTC
. 15 TRBJ2-3 TRBV10-3 . CAISDRDMSTDTQYF TGTGCCATCAGTGACCGCGACATGAGCACAGATACGCAGTATTTT
. 14 TRBJ1-4 TRBV15 . CATSRVVAVEKLFF TGTGCCACCAGCAGAGTGGTGGCGGTTGAAAAACTGTTTTTT
. 14 TRBJ1-2 TRBV7-9 few CASNILGEGHGYTF TGTGCCAGCAACATACTCGGCGAGGGCCATGGCTACACCTTC
. 15 TRBJ1-1 TRBV7-9 . CASSYSPPKNTEAFF TGTGCCAGCAGCTATTCACCGCCTAAAAACACTGAAGCTTTCTTT
TRBD2 18 TRBJ2-3 TRBV4-2 few CASSQGLPLAGLTDTQYF TGTGCCAGCAGCCAAGGTCTGCCACTAGCGGGGCTCACAGATACGCAGTATTTT
TRBD1 13 TRBJ2-7 TRBV20-1 few CSARWQGASEQYF TGCAGTGCTAGATGGCAGGGGGCAAGTGAGCAGTACTTC
TRBD2 15 TRBJ2-5 TRBV7-9 few CASSPLAGRQETQYF TGTGCCAGCAGCCCTCTAGCGGGGAGGCAAGAGACCCAGTACTTC
. 18 TRBJ2-1 TRBV6-5 . CASSYDYGAGTAYNEQFF TGTGCCAGCAGTTACGACTACGGGGCTGGGACTGCATACAATGAGCAGTTCTTC
TRBD2 16 TRBJ2-5 TRBV7-8 . CASSLALMQGGETQYF TGTGCCAGCAGCTTAGCGCTGATGCAGGGAGGGGAGACCCAGTACTTC
TRBD2 16 TRBJ2-7 TRBV20-1 few CSAPWAGGPGTYEQYF TGCAGTGCTCCCTGGGCGGGGGGGCCTGGAACCTACGAGCAGTACTTC
TRBD2 15 TRBJ2-5 TRBV9 . CASSVFSSGAETQYF TGTGCCAGCAGCGTATTTAGTAGCGGGGCAGAGACCCAGTACTTC
. 14 TRBJ1-2 TRBV9 many CASSVGGKADGYTF TGTGCCAGCAGCGTAGGGGGGAAAGCGGATGGCTACACCTTC
. 13 TRBJ1-2 TRBV5-1 . CASSFMVGYGYTF TGCGCCAGCAGCTTTATGGTCGGATATGGCTACACCTTC
. 13 TRBJ2-3 TRBV11-2 . CASSWGTVDTQYF TGTGCCAGCAGCTGGGGGACTGTAGATACGCAGTATTTT
. 13 TRBJ2-7 TRBV10-3 . CAISESQIYEQYF TGTGCCATCAGTGAGTCTCAGATCTACGAGCAGTACTTC
TRBD2 17 TRBJ2-1 TRBV15 once CATSRDLTSGDDNEQFF TGTGCCACCAGCAGAGATTTAACTAGCGGGGACGACAATGAGCAGTTCTTC
. 13 TRBJ2-7 TRBV20-1 . CSASSGAPYEQYF TGCAGTGCTAGTTCGGGGGCGCCCTACGAGCAGTACTTC
TRBD2 17 TRBJ2-3 TRBV6-2/TRBV6-3 few CASSYYGLAGHTDTQYF TGTGCCAGCAGTTACTACGGACTAGCGGGTCACACAGATACGCAGTATTTT
TRBD2 15 TRBJ2-1 TRBV12-3/TRBV12-4 few CASNSLLAGEGEQFF TGTGCCAGCAACTCCTTACTAGCGGGGGAGGGCGAGCAGTTCTTC
TRBD2 16 TRBJ2-1 TRBV4-2 few CASSQSGTTSYNEQFF TGTGCCAGCAGCCAAAGCGGGACGACCTCCTACAATGAGCAGTTCTTC
. 14 TRBJ2-5 TRBV20-1 . CSARVSGGGETQYF TGCAGTGCTAGAGTATCCGGGGGCGGTGAGACCCAGTACTTC
TRBD2 13 TRBJ2-1 TRBV7-2 . CASSFSGGGEQFF TGTGCCAGCAGCTTTAGCGGGGGAGGTGAGCAGTTCTTC
. 13 TRBJ1-1 TRBV9 . CASSRAGNTEAFF TGTGCCAGCAGCCGGGCGGGGAACACTGAAGCTTTCTTT
. 17 TRBJ1-4 TRBV7-9 . CASSAHPFPSTNEKLFF TGTGCCAGCAGCGCCCACCCTTTCCCGTCAACTAATGAAAAACTGTTTTTT
. 12 TRBJ2-5 TRBV5-1 few CASSFYQETQYF TGCGCCAGCAGCTTTTACCAAGAGACCCAGTACTTC
. 13 TRBJ1-2 TRBV20-1 . CSAIEGFGYGYTF TGCAGTGCCATCGAGGGATTTGGCTATGGCTACACCTTC
TRBD1 14 TRBJ2-1 TRBV20-1 few CSAWGQGGTNEQFF TGCAGTGCCTGGGGACAGGGGGGAACCAATGAGCAGTTCTTC
. 14 TRBJ1-1 TRBV12-3/TRBV12-4 few CASRPPRENTEAFF TGTGCCAGCAGACCCCCTCGGGAGAACACTGAAGCTTTCTTT
. 15 TRBJ1-1 TRBV5-4 . CASSLAGPKNTEAFF TGTGCCAGCAGCCTCGCGGGCCCTAAGAACACTGAAGCTTTCTTT
. 14 TRBJ2-3 TRBV20-1 . CSARFRSHTDTQYF TGCAGTGCTAGATTCAGAAGCCACACAGATACGCAGTATTTT
. 15 TRBJ2-7 TRBV13 . CASSIMNPGSYEQYF TGTGCCAGCAGCATCATGAATCCCGGCTCCTACGAGCAGTACTTC
. 13 TRBJ2-7 TRBV20-1 few CSARGLEGYEQYF TGCAGTGCTAGGGGACTCGAAGGCTACGAGCAGTACTTC
. 13 TRBJ1-2 TRBV9 . CASSAFGPHGYTF TGTGCCAGCAGCGCCTTCGGTCCGCATGGCTACACCTTC
. 16 TRBJ2-3 TRBV20-1 . CSARDPRGPTGDTQYF TGCAGTGCTAGAGATCCGCGGGGGCCCACGGGGGATACGCAGTATTTT
TRBD2 16 TRBJ2-5 TRBV11-3 . CASSPRSSGGTETQYF TGTGCCAGCAGCCCCAGGAGTAGCGGGGGGACGGAGACCCAGTACTTC
. 15 TRBJ2-3 TRBV5-6 . CASSLYFLRADTQYF TGTGCCAGCAGCTTGTATTTCCTACGGGCAGATACGCAGTATTTT
. 10 TRBJ2-2 TRBV29-1 medium-sized CSVETGELFF TGCAGCGTCGAAACCGGGGAGCTGTTTTTT
TRBD1 15 TRBJ2-7 TRBV5-1 few CASSQGTGVRWEQYF TGCGCCAGCAGCCAAGGGACAGGGGTGCGGTGGGAGCAGTACTTC
TRBD1 12 TRBJ1-1 TRBV20-1 . CSATGQGAEAFF TGCAGTGCTACAGGACAGGGCGCTGAAGCTTTCTTT
. 16 TRBJ1-5 TRBV6-1 few CASSPLISGPDQPQHF TGTGCCAGCAGTCCCTTGATTAGTGGCCCTGATCAGCCCCAGCATTTT